Listed below are T cell receptor beta chains from one sample, sequenced in a study of control samples from healthy donors and cancer patients. Sequencing used immunoSEQ multiplex PCR; TCRdb keeps in-frame clones, though not all of them. Of 120,000 to 150,000 clones listed, approximately 91% are singletons. The sequencing input was blood. These receptors came from a man younger than 45 in good health. Each CDR3 is given with its conserved first and last residue. D genes are given only for firm matches. Clone size is given for some rows only: seen once, a few or many times, or a class if the clone is expanded.

NA,TRBJ1-5,TRBV7-8,NA,CASSLDSRRGTRSSRNQPQHF,TGTGCCAGCAGCTTGGACTCGCGCAGGGGAACTCGATCGTCGCGCAATCAGCCCCAGCATTTT
NA,TRBJ2-2,TRBV18,TRBD2,CASSPIRLRASGTSGTTGELFF,TGTGCCAGCTCACCCATCAGACTCCGGGCCTCGGGTACTAGCGGGACGACCGGGGAGCTGTTTTTT
NA,TRBJ2-1,TRBV4-3,NA,CASSQIFSSELAESSYNEQFF,TGCGCCAGCAGCCAAATCTTTTCCTCCGAGCTAGCTGAGAGCTCCTACAATGAGCAGTTCTTC
once,TRBJ2-1,TRBV10-3,TRBD2,CAISDRAGDEQFF,TGTGCCATCAGTGACAGGGCGGGAGATGAGCAGTTCTTC
NA,TRBJ2-7,TRBV6-5,NA,CASKEGSLYEQYF,TGTGCCAGCAAGGAGGGGTCGCTATACGAGCAGTACTTC
NA,TRBJ2-5,TRBV24-1,TRBD1,CATSGHSGQVETQYF,TGTGCCACCAGTGGCCATTCGGGACAGGTGGAGACCCAGTACTTC
NA,TRBJ1-6,TRBV6-2/TRBV6-3,NA,CASSYTGRDSPLHF,TGTGCCAGCAGTTATACAGGGCGAGATTCACCCCTCCACTTT
NA,TRBJ2-7,TRBV20-1,NA,CSARKQVEQYF,TGCAGTGCTAGAAAACAGGTGGAGCAGTACTTC
NA,TRBJ1-1,TRBV2,NA,CASTNTEAFF,TGTGCCAGCACGAACACTGAAGCTTTCTTT
NA,TRBJ1-1,TRBV6-6,NA,CASIHHQGTEAFF,TGTGCCAGCATACACCATCAGGGTACTGAAGCTTTCTTT
NA,TRBJ2-1,TRBV5-5,NA,CASSLQEISYNEQFF,TGTGCCAGCAGCTTGCAGGAGATCTCCTACAATGAGCAGTTCTTC
NA,TRBJ2-3,TRBV4-1,NA,CASSQESERRTDTQYF,TGCGCCAGCAGCCAAGAATCGGAACGGCGCACAGATACGCAGTATTTT
NA,TRBJ2-7,TRBV11-2,NA,CASSLVGNSYEQYF,TGTGCCAGCAGCTTAGTGGGGAACTCCTACGAGCAGTACTTC
NA,TRBJ2-3,TRBV5-1,NA,CASSSQGLGTDTQYF,TGCGCCAGCAGCTCCCAGGGGCTGGGCACAGATACGCAGTATTTT
once,TRBJ2-7,TRBV14,NA,CASSRAHFRGPYEQYF,TGTGCCAGCAGCCGGGCCCATTTCAGGGGACCCTACGAGCAGTACTTC
NA,TRBJ2-4,TRBV19,NA,CASSPHWRDIQYF,TGTGCCAGTAGTCCCCACTGGAGGGACATTCAGTACTTC
NA,TRBJ1-5,TRBV4-2,NA,CASSQDVGGDQPQHF,TGTGCCAGCAGCCAAGATGTAGGGGGGGATCAGCCCCAGCATTTT
NA,TRBJ1-5,TRBV18,NA,CASSPRTNVNRGVDQPQHF,TGTGCCAGCTCACCTAGGACAAACGTGAATAGGGGGGTCGATCAGCCCCAGCATTTT
NA,TRBJ2-2,TRBV19,TRBD2,CASSIGAGWETGELFF,TGTGCCAGTAGTATCGGAGCGGGGTGGGAAACCGGGGAGCTGTTTTTT
NA,TRBJ2-7,TRBV6-1,NA,CASSEAGYFYEQYF,TGTGCCAGCAGTGAAGCTGGGTACTTCTACGAGCAGTACTTC
NA,TRBJ1-2,TRBV9,NA,CASSVAMGDVLF,TGTGCCAGCAGCGTCGCCATGGGGGACGTCCTATTC
NA,TRBJ2-2,TRBV29-1,TRBD2,CSVGGGNTGELFF,TGCAGCGTTGGCGGGGGGAACACCGGGGAGCTGTTTTTT
NA,TRBJ2-1,TRBV11-3,TRBD2,CASSSRTSGGSYNEQFF,TGTGCCAGCAGCTCCCGGACTAGCGGAGGCTCCTACAATGAGCAGTTCTTC
NA,TRBJ1-1,TRBV4-3,TRBD1,CASSHGQGPEAFF,TGCGCCAGCAGTCACGGACAGGGGCCTGAAGCTTTCTTT
NA,TRBJ1-2,TRBV27,NA,CASSLDYEGGYTF,TGTGCCAGCAGCCTCGACTACGAGGGTGGCTACACCTTC
NA,TRBJ1-1,TRBV14,NA,CASSQEHYEAFF,TGTGCCAGCAGCCAAGAACATTACGAAGCTTTCTTT
NA,TRBJ1-4,TRBV18,TRBD1,CASSPGQGDEKLFF,TGTGCCAGCTCGCCGGGACAGGGTGATGAAAAACTGTTTTTT
NA,TRBJ2-5,TRBV7-2,NA,CASSPGQMYQETQYF,TGTGCCAGCAGCCCCGGACAGATGTACCAAGAGACCCAGTACTTC